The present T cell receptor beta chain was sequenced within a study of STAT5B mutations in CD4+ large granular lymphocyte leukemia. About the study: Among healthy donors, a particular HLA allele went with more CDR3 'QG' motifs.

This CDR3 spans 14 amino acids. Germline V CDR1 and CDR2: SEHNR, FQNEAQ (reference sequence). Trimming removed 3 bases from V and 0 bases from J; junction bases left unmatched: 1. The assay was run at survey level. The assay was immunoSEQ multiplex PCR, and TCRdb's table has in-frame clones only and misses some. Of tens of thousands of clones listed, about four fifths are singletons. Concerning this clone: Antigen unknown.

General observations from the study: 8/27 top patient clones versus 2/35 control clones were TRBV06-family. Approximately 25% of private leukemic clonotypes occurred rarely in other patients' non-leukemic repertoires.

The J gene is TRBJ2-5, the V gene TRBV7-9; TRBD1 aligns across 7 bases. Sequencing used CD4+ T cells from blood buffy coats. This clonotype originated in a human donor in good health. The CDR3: CASSFGQDQETQYF. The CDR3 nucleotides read TGTGCCAGCAGCTTTGGACAGGACCAAGAGACCCAGTACTTC.